This T cell receptor (beta chain) was captured in a study of graft-versus-host responses after intestinal transplantation. Some clones are missing from TCRdb's copy, which holds only in-frame ones; the method was immunoSEQ multiplex PCR. Among some 69,000 clones listed, approximately 92% were seen once. Between the trimmed V and J ends, which lost 8 bases and 1 base, there was a span of 17 bases. The CDR3 has 15 amino acids. Germline values: CDR1 MNHEY, CDR2 SMNVEV (reference sequence). The receptor's source is a human patient who received an intestinal transplant, so some T cells may come from the graft donor. The source was bone marrow, collected around 730 days after intestinal transplantation. V and J are TRBV27 and TRBJ1-1; D might be TRBD1 (5 bases). The CDR3: CASGLSDTANTEAFF. The CDR3, as DNA: TGTGCCAGCGGCTTATCGGACACCGCGAACACTGAAGCTTTCTTT.